These 2 T cell receptor beta chains were sequenced from one sample in a study of early T cells in non-severe SARS-CoV-2 infection. MiXCR was run by TCRdb on the 5' RACE reads, yielding one entry per CDR3 protein. The sample holds about 84,000 distinct CDR3 sequences, around an eighth seen once. The sample taken for sequencing was whole blood. The receptors originated from an adult who was a healthcare worker with PCR-confirmed SARS-CoV-2 infection or an uninfected control (not recorded which).

This clonotype was detected a few times. This sequence joins TRBV9 and TRBJ1-1; unclear D gene. V lost 4 bases and J 4 bases, leaving 11 bases between the germline ends. This CDR3 is built from 13 residues. Germline CDR1 SGDLS, CDR2 YYNGEE. CDR3: CASSYGRGTEAFF. Here the CDR3 DNA reads TGTGCCAGCAGCTATGGACGTGGCACTGAAGCTTTCTTT.

In its sample, this clonotype was seen many times. This chain links TRBV2 with TRBJ1-1; possibly TRBD1 for D (6 bases). This CDR3 comprises 15 residues. V was clipped by 6 bases and J by 3 bases, with 17 bases between them. Germline V CDR1 and CDR2: SNHLY, FYNNEI. The CDR3 protein is CASRPRTAKDTEAFF. As DNA, the CDR3 is TGTGCCAGCAGGCCCCGGACAGCCAAGGACACTGAAGCTTTCTTT.